The 7 T cell receptor beta chains below all came from one sample that was sequenced in a study of post-analysis software for immune sequencing data. The study's findings and limits: Five TRBV segments, including TRBV5-6, TRBV5-1 and TRBV20-1, were more frequent in patients than controls.

Included in the TCR beta cDNA libraries were unique molecular identifiers. TCRdb fed the PCR reads into MiXCR, producing one record per CDR3 protein. The repertoire holds around 440,000 distinct CDR3 sequences, under 55% seen once, with over 10% in the top ten. Antigens for these TCRs are unknown. What was sequenced was blood. All receptors come from a girl aged 10-17 years with multiple sclerosis.

This clonotype was counted a few times. A read error may account for a junction end that differs from germline. V is TRBV29-1 and J is TRBJ2-1; TRBD2 matches 8 bases. The CDR3 has 13 amino acids. CDR1 and CDR2 from the germline V gene are SQVTM and ANQGSEA. The CDR3: CSVAASGLQEQFF. CDR3 DNA sequence: TGTAGCGTTGCCGCTAGCGGGCTCCAGGAGCAGTTCTTC.

Only one count was recorded for this clonotype. The chain joins TRBV6-5 to TRBJ2-1, with 7 positions matching TRBD1. CDR1 MNHEY and CDR2 SVGAGI come from the germline V gene. The V segment lost 5 bases and the J segment 5 bases; nucleotides outside the gene matches: 6. The CDR3 covers 14 residues. The DNA for the CDR3 is TGTGCCAGCAGTATGGGACAGATTAACAATGAGCAGTTCTTC. The encoded protein is CASSMGQINNEQFF.

This clonotype turned up a few times. The gene calls are TRBV5-5 and TRBJ2-1, with TRBD1 matching 10 bases. V lost 4 bases to trimming and J lost 5 bases; unmatched junction nucleotides: 6. Germline V gene data show CDR1 as SGHKS and CDR2 as YYEKEE (reference sequence). The CDR3 spans 15 residues. DNA for the CDR3: TGTGCCAGCAGCGCGACAGGGGGCAACAACAATGAGCAGTTCTTC. This sequence encodes CASSATGGNNNEQFF.

There are a few counts of this clonotype. The genes are TRBV6-6 and TRBJ2-4, with TRBD1 identical over 7 bases. Per germline, CDR1 MNHNY and CDR2 SVGAGI (reference sequence). The junction had 3 bases not matched to a gene; V was cut back by 0 bases and J by 4 bases. The CDR3 is made up of 15 amino acids. The CDR3 region is CASSYSTDRKNIQYF. The DNA for the CDR3 is TGTGCCAGCAGTTACTCGACGGACAGGAAAAACATTCAGTACTTC.

The DNA for the CDR3 is TGTGCCAGCGGGGTGGAACGGAACACTGAAGCTTTCTTT. Translation gives CASGVERNTEAFF. The chain recombines TRBV6-1 with TRBJ1-1; D not certain. V was shortened by 8 bases and J by 1 base, with 11 bases between the two germline ends. The CDR3 totals 13 residues. The germline V gene encodes CDR1 MNHNS and CDR2 SASEGT.

As concerns this clonotype: Because it lacks the conserved phenylalanine or tryptophan at the end, this CDR3 is likely a read error. This chain links TRBV7-7 with TRBJ2-5, with a possible D match to TRBD2 (6 bases). CDR1 and CDR2 (germline): SSHAT, FNYEAQ (reference sequence). The CDR3 runs to 15 residues. The CDR3 protein is CASSLAAGTEETQYV. CDR3 sequence (DNA): TGTGCTAGCAGCTTAGCAGCCGGGACTGAGGAGACCCAGTACGTC.

This clonotype was detected only a few times. The V call is TRBV6-1, the J call TRBJ1-6; no clear D. This CDR3 contains 14 residues. Trimming pared 2 bases from V and 7 bases from J, leaving 9 bases between. Germline loops: CDR1 MNHNS, CDR2 SASEGT. In DNA, the CDR3 is TGTGCCAGCAGTGAATCCGCGGGAAATTCACCCCTCCACTTT. Protein product: CASSESAGNSPLHF.